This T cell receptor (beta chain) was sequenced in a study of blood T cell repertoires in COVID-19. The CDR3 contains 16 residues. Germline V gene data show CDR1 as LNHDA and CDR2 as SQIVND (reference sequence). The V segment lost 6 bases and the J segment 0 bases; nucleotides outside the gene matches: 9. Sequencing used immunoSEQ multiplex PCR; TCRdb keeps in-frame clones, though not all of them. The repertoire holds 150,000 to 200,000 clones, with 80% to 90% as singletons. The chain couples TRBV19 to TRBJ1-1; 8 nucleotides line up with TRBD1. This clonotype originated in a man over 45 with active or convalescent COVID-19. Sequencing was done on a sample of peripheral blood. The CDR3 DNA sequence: TGTGCCAGTAGGACTAGACGGACAGGGTTGAACACTGAAGCTTTCTTT. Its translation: CASRTRRTGLNTEAFF.